This T cell receptor beta chain was obtained from a study of Tregs in tolerant kidney transplant recipients. The CDR3 totals 16 residues. CDR1 KGHSH and CDR2 LQKENI come from the germline V gene. The J segment lost 4 bases and the V segment lost 3 bases, leaving 11 bases of the junction unmatched. As for this clone: Its target is not known.

Study-wide findings and caveats: Biological reproducibility was not directly addressed in this study. Activated donor B cell expansion appeared to reveal the most relevant donor-specific TCRbeta repertoire. The small number of patients limits these findings pending further validation.

Produced via immunoSEQ multiplex PCR; TCRdb's table is partial and in-frame only. This table has about 88,000 clones, around 90% appearing once. Material: CD8+ T cells from blood. This TCR was sampled from a human donor in good health. The gene calls are TRBV18 and TRBJ1-1; 7 bases are a match to TRBD1. The CDR3 DNA reads TGTGCCAGCTCACCTGTTACGCAGGGGGGCGGCACTGAAGCTTTCTTT. Protein: CASSPVTQGGGTEAFF.